This T cell receptor (beta chain) was recorded in a study of blood T cells in healthy people across ages. The sample holds many counts of this clonotype. The antigen is not known. A sample-barcoded 5' primer and a J-beta primer mix were used in a second PCR of about 7 to 12 cycles. TCRdb called the 5' RACE reads again in MiXCR, with one record for every CDR3 protein. The sample contains around 790,000 distinct CDR3 sequences, under 45% of which appear only once. Germline V gives CDR1 MDHEN, CDR2 SYDVKM. The CDR3 contains 12 residues. Trimming took 7 bases from V and 8 from J, leaving 14 bases between them. Study observations and caveats: Diversity of TCR beta correlated strongly with naive T cell percentage.

J is TRBJ1-2 and V is TRBV28; no definite D call. The sample comprised blood. This TCR was sampled from a man in his fifties or sixties in good health. The CDR3 region has the DNA TGTGCCAGCACCACAAATACCATGGGCTACACCTTC. It yields the protein CASTTNTMGYTF.